What follows are 20 T cell receptor beta chains derived from one specimen sequenced in a study of technical replicates of blood from a handful of donors. The assay was immunoSEQ multiplex PCR, and TCRdb's table has in-frame clones only and misses some. The sample contains around 67,000 clones, around 95% of which appear only once. Sequencing was carried out using T cells isolated from PBMCs. Every receptor here comes from a human donor in good health.

J is TRBJ2-2 and V is TRBV19; unclear D gene. The germline V and J ends were trimmed by 3 bases and 1 base, with 6 bases remaining between them. This CDR3 has 14 amino acids. Germline V gene lookup returns CDR1 LNHDA and CDR2 SQIVND (reference sequence). CDR3 bases: TGTGCCAGTAGTATTAACGGGAACACCGGGGAGCTGTTTTTT. This codes for CASSINGNTGELFF.

This rearrangement joins TRBV7-8 to TRBJ2-1; maybe TRBD2 (5 bases). Trimming cost V 5 bases and J 8 bases, with 10 bases left between them. The CDR3 spans 12 residues. From germline, CDR1 is SGHVS and CDR2 FQNEAQ. This CDR3 reads CASSVWGDEQFF. CDR3 DNA: TGTGCCAGCAGCGTCTGGGGAGATGAGCAGTTCTTC.

This chain uses TRBV7-9 with TRBJ2-3; 7 nucleotides match TRBD1. V lost 5 bases, J lost 5 bases, and 22 bases stayed unmatched. CDR1 and CDR2 (germline): SEHNR, FQNEAQ (reference sequence). The CDR3 has 19 residues. In DNA form, the CDR3 reads TGTGCCAGCAGCGGCCACCGGGACAGATATGACCACCGGAAAGATACGCAGTATTTT. This translates into CASSGHRDRYDHRKDTQYF.

The CDR3 here is CASSRGGAVSEQFF. The CDR3 region has the DNA TGTGCCAGCAGTAGGGGGGGGGCGGTTTCGGAGCAGTTCTTC. The chain joins TRBV7-2 to TRBJ2-1, with a weak D call TRBD2 (7 bases). The V and J ends lost 6 bases and 10 bases respectively, with 19 bases between them. The germline V gene has CDR1 SGHTA and CDR2 FQGNSA. The CDR3 has 14 residues.

This clone appeared once. The rearrangement links TRBV5-1 to TRBJ1-2; TRBD1 might be the D (5 bases). Germline V gives CDR1 SGHRS, CDR2 YFSETQ. CDR3 length: 14 residues. With 2 bases removed from V and 6 bases from J, the gap between germline ends came to 14 bases. In DNA form, the CDR3 reads TGCGCCAGCAGCTTCGGGGGAGGGGTCGATGGCTACACCTTC. Translation: CASSFGGGVDGYTF. Full variable domain (outside the CDR3, taken from reference TRBV5-1 and TRBJ1-2): KAGVTQTPRYLIKTRGQQVTLSCSPISGHRSVSWYQQTPGQGLQFLFEYFSETQRNKGNFPGRFSGRQFSNSRSEMNVSTLELGDSALYLCASSFGGGVDGYTFGSGTRLTVV.

The chain combines TRBV6-5 with TRBJ1-3; D is possibly TRBD1 (5 bases). Trimming shortened V by 2 bases and J by 0 bases, and 11 bases separated the two germline ends. The CDR3 has 16 amino acids. Germline assignment: CDR1 MNHEY and CDR2 SVGAGI. The CDR3 DNA reads TGTGCCAGCAGTTACGGGGGACTCTACTCTGGAAACACCATATATTTT. This codes for CASSYGGLYSGNTIYF.

The chain couples TRBV28 to TRBJ1-4; no reliable D call. Germline lookup yields CDR1 MDHEN and CDR2 SYDVKM. The CDR3 extends over 13 amino acids. The ends were cut back, 4 bases at V and 7 bases at J, with 10 bases in the middle. The DNA of the CDR3 is TGTGCCAGCAGTTCGGTAGTTGGTGAAAAACTGTTTTTT. Translating it yields CASSSVVGEKLFF. The whole variable domain, remainder taken from reference TRBV28 and TRBJ1-4, is DVKVTQSSRYLVKRTGEKVFLECVQDMDHENMFWYRQDPGLGLRLIYFSYDVKMKEKGDIPEGYSVSREKKERFSLILESASTNQTSMYLCASSSVVGEKLFFGSGTQLSVL.

J is TRBJ1-6 and V is TRBV12-2. TRBV12-2 has pseudogene status. CDR3 size: 13 residues. In DNA, the CDR3 is TGTGCAAGTCGCCTACCCAAACATTCACCCCTCCACTTT. Its protein is CASRLPKHSPLHF.

This chain joins TRBV5-5 and TRBJ2-7, with 10 bases matching TRBD2. Germline values: CDR1 SGHKS, CDR2 YYEKEE (reference sequence). The V segment lost 5 bases and the J segment 2 bases; nucleotides outside the gene matches: 7. This CDR3 comprises 15 residues. The CDR3 DNA is TGTGCCAGCAGATCCTTCACTAGCGGGGCCTACGAGCAGTACTTC. Its protein is CASRSFTSGAYEQYF. Filled out from reference TRBV5-5 and TRBJ2-7, the complete variable domain reads DAGVTQSPTHLIKTRGQQVTLRCSPISGHKSVSWYQQVLGQGPQFIFQYYEKEERGRGNFPDRFSARQFPNYSSELNVNALLLGDSALYLCASRSFTSGAYEQYFGPGTRLTVT.

This sequence joins TRBV19 and TRBJ2-6; weak D call: TRBD1 (5 bases). This CDR3 region has 16 residues. Germline CDR1 reads LNHDA; CDR2 reads SQIVND (reference sequence). The V end was cut by 7 bases, the J end by 2 bases, with 15 bases between. CDR3 sequence reads: CASKAWGVTGANVLTF. The DNA of the CDR3 is TGTGCCAGTAAGGCTTGGGGCGTAACTGGGGCCAACGTCCTGACTTTC.

This sequence joins TRBV7-8 and TRBJ1-2, with D unresolved. CDR3 length: 17 amino acids. Germline V gene data show CDR1 as SGHVS and CDR2 as FQNEAQ. V was cut by 1 base and J by 0 bases, with 15 bases left in between. The CDR3 is CASSLVLIPTPNYGYTF. CDR3 coding DNA: TGTGCCAGCAGCTTAGTTCTTATCCCGACACCTAACTATGGCTACACCTTC.

The DNA of the CDR3 is TGCGCCAGCAGTGACAGGGTGACTGAAGCTTTCTTT. This codes for CASSDRVTEAFF. This chain joins TRBV10-1 and TRBJ1-1; D may be TRBD1 (5 bases). Looked up from germline, CDR1 is WNHNN and CDR2 is SYGVQD (reference sequence). Trimming took off 3 bases at V and 5 bases at J, with 7 bases between the two ends. The CDR3 length is 12 residues.

The gene calls are TRBV11-2 and TRBJ2-5; 8 nucleotides line up with TRBD1. After removal of 6 bases from V and 2 bases from J, the junction contained 2 bases not matched to a gene. Germline V gives CDR1 SGHAT, CDR2 FQNNGV. CDR3 length equals 13 residues. This CDR3 is CASRTGVQETQYF. The CDR3 DNA reads as TGTGCCAGCAGGACAGGGGTTCAAGAGACCCAGTACTTC.

This sequence joins TRBV29-1 and TRBJ1-1; the D gene is possibly TRBD1 (5 bases). Germline CDR1 is SQVTM and CDR2 is ANQGSEA. Between the trimmed V and J ends, which lost 0 bases and 5 bases, there was a span of 7 bases. This CDR3 region has 12 residues. The CDR3, as DNA: TGCAGCGTTGAAGATCGGGGGACTGAAGCTTTCTTT. It encodes CSVEDRGTEAFF.

V gene TRBV6-1 combines with J gene TRBJ1-2, with D perhaps matching TRBD1 (5 bases). The CDR3 covers 14 residues. The germline gives CDR1 MNHNS, CDR2 SASEGT. The germline V and J ends were trimmed by 8 bases and 0 bases, with 13 bases remaining between them. In nucleotides, the CDR3 is TGTGCCAGCCTTGGGGGGACCTCTAACTATGGCTACACCTTC. Encoded protein: CASLGGTSNYGYTF.

V is TRBV5-1 and J is TRBJ1-1; 7 bases align to TRBD1. The CDR3 is made up of 18 amino acids. Germline CDR1 and CDR2: SGHRS and YFSETQ. J gave up 1 base and V 4 bases, and 16 bases lay outside the gene matches. DNA for the CDR3: TGCGCCAGCAGCCCGGCGAACAGGGGTGTTTTTTGGAACACTGAAGCTTTCTTT. Residues: CASSPANRGVFWNTEAFF.

The chain uses TRBV19 and TRBJ1-5; possible D gene TRBD1, 5 bases. V was trimmed by 10 bases and J by 6 bases, leaving 16 bases between them. The CDR3 contains 13 residues. Germline CDR1 reads LNHDA; CDR2 reads SQIVND (reference sequence). The DNA of the CDR3 is TGTGCCACCAGTGGGGGGTCCCCTCAGCCCCAGCATTTT. Protein sequence: CATSGGSPQPQHF.

The chain couples TRBV7-9 to TRBJ2-7; a weak D match, TRBD2 (6 bases). Trimming took off 2 bases at V and 6 bases at J, with 17 bases between the two ends. The CDR3 covers 15 residues. Per the germline V gene, CDR1 is SEHNR and CDR2 is FQNEAQ (reference sequence). The CDR3 loop reads CASSLSGTPGSEQYF. CDR3 sequence (DNA): TGTGCCAGCAGCTTATCGGGAACTCCCGGGAGCGAGCAGTACTTC.

The genes are TRBV2 and TRBJ1-1; TRBD1 is a possible D gene (5 bases). CDR1 and CDR2 from the germline V gene are SNHLY and FYNNEI. The V and J ends lost 2 bases and 2 bases respectively, with 18 bases between them. The CDR3 is 17 amino acids. The CDR3 DNA follows: TGTGCCAGCAGTGAAATTAGGGGTGCGGGGGGAAACACTGAAGCTTTCTTT. Translating it yields CASSEIRGAGGNTEAFF.

This clone was seen a single time. The chain recombines TRBV6-6 with TRBJ2-7, with a weak D call TRBD1 (6 bases). The germline V gene has CDR1 MNHNY and CDR2 SVGAGI (reference sequence). Deletions cut 5 bases from V and 3 bases from J, with 17 bases between. The CDR3 has 15 residues. CDR3 in amino acids: CASSQRLDRNYEQYF. DNA of the CDR3: TGTGCCAGCAGTCAACGCTTGGACAGAAACTACGAGCAGTACTTC.